Reported below is one T cell receptor (beta chain). Its specificity is not known. The primer mix had 60 Vbeta and 13 Jbeta primers. Sequencing used immunoSEQ multiplex PCR; TCRdb keeps in-frame clones, though not all of them. The sample comprises 50,000 or so clones, approximately 70% of which are singletons, and 9% to 9.5% rests with the top ten. The ends were cut back, 10 bases at V and 3 bases at J, with 22 bases in the middle. The CDR3 sequence is 15 residues long. Germline CDR1 LNHDA, CDR2 SQIVND (reference sequence). The data are from a study of cytomegalovirus exposure and HLA in healthy donors. Study-wide findings and caveats: Cytomegalovirus-associated status was assigned to roughly 160 TCR beta chains.

This clonotype originated in a woman in her forties or fifties in good health and CMV-seronegative. The material sequenced was PBMCs. The chain recombines TRBV19 with TRBJ2-7, with TRBD1 as a possible D gene (7 bases). Here the CDR3 reads CATARFGQGGYEQYF. The CDR3 nucleotides read TGTGCCACTGCACGATTTGGCCAGGGGGGCTACGAGCAGTACTTC.